This T cell receptor beta chain is from a study of T cell changes during pregnancy in multiple sclerosis. The CDR3 extends over 15 amino acids. Trimming shortened V by 1 base and J by 9 bases, and 16 bases separated the two germline ends. Per germline, CDR1 MGHRA and CDR2 YSYEKL. Libraries were prepared by immunoSEQ multiplex PCR; TCRdb keeps only in-frame clonotypes and omits some of them. The sample has 65,000 to 80,000 clones; 80% to 95% are singletons. The V and J genes are TRBV4-1 and TRBJ1-5; no reliable D call. This specimen was peripheral blood, taken in the first trimester of pregnancy. The clonotype was recovered from a female donor with multiple sclerosis, enrolled in a pregnancy study. The CDR3 region is CASSQVAEGNPPQHF. CDR3 DNA: TGCGCCAGCAGCCAAGTCGCAGAGGGTAACCCGCCCCAGCATTTT.